These T cell receptor beta chains were read from a single sample in a study of blood T cell repertoires in COVID-19. Clones were sequenced by immunoSEQ multiplex PCR, and TCRdb holds only the in-frame ones, with some missing. The sample holds just over 300,000 clones, 85% to 90% seen once. Sequenced sample: peripheral blood. These receptors all stem from a woman aged 25-40 years with COVID-19, enrolled during active disease. CDR3s include the opening cysteine and the closing phenylalanine or tryptophan. Each record gives: clone size, J gene, D gene, V gene, CDR3 DNA, CDR3 protein. The D gene is left open where the match is weak. Rows may omit the clone size; those that give it use once, few, many or a size class.

size: once
J: TRBJ1-2
D: .
V: TRBV6-5
DNA: TGTGCCAGCAGTTTCAGGGTTCCCTATGGCTACACCTTC
CDR3: CASSFRVPYGYTF

size: .
J: TRBJ1-5
D: .
V: TRBV19
DNA: TGTGCCAGTAGTATCAGGATTAGCAATCAGCCCCAGCATTTT
CDR3: CASSIRISNQPQHF

size: .
J: TRBJ2-5
D: TRBD2
V: TRBV7-2
DNA: TGTGCCAGCAGCTTAAAACTAGCGGGGAACCAAGAGACCCAGTACTTC
CDR3: CASSLKLAGNQETQYF

size: .
J: TRBJ1-2
D: .
V: TRBV23-1
DNA: TGCGCCAGCAGTGGAGTAGAGACGGGGGTGTCTGGCTACACCTTC
CDR3: CASSGVETGVSGYTF

size: .
J: TRBJ1-2
D: .
V: TRBV7-9
DNA: TGTGCCAGCAGCTTGGGGGGGCTAGAGTACTATGGCTACACCTTC
CDR3: CASSLGGLEYYGYTF

size: .
J: TRBJ2-6
D: .
V: TRBV6-5
DNA: TGTGCCAGCAGTTACGGGTCTAGCTCTGGGGCCAACGTCCTGACTTTC
CDR3: CASSYGSSSGANVLTF

size: .
J: TRBJ1-2
D: TRBD1
V: TRBV27
DNA: TGTGCCAGCAGTTTATTGGGGGACAGTCCTAACTATGGCTACACCTTC
CDR3: CASSLLGDSPNYGYTF

size: .
J: TRBJ1-2
D: TRBD1
V: TRBV5-1
DNA: TGCGCCAGCAGCTCTACAGGGGTGGAGAACTATGGCTACACCTTC
CDR3: CASSSTGVENYGYTF

size: .
J: TRBJ2-5
D: TRBD2
V: TRBV3-1/TRBV3-2
DNA: TGTGCCAGCAGCCAAACTAGCGGGGAGACCCAGTACTTC
CDR3: CASSQTSGETQYF

size: .
J: TRBJ1-2
D: TRBD1
V: TRBV2
DNA: TGTGCCAGCAGTTCAGACAGGGCTGGCGGCTACACCTTC
CDR3: CASSSDRAGGYTF

size: .
J: TRBJ1-2
D: .
V: TRBV7-9
DNA: TGTGCCAGCAGCTTACCCGACAAAGCCAGCTATGGCTACACCTTC
CDR3: CASSLPDKASYGYTF

size: .
J: TRBJ2-2
D: .
V: TRBV27
DNA: TGTGCCAGCAGTCAAGAGGCAAACAGGCTTAACACCGGGGAGCTGTTTTTT
CDR3: CASSQEANRLNTGELFF

size: .
J: TRBJ1-1
D: .
V: TRBV5-1
DNA: TGCGCCAGCAGCCCCAAGGGGGTGTCTAACACTGAAGCTTTCTTT
CDR3: CASSPKGVSNTEAFF

size: few
J: TRBJ1-4
D: .
V: TRBV5-4
DNA: TGTGCCAGCAGCATTGGGGGGTCTGCAACTAATGAAAAACTGTTTTTT
CDR3: CASSIGGSATNEKLFF

size: .
J: TRBJ1-1
D: .
V: TRBV29-1
DNA: TGCAGCGTGACAGAGAACACTGAAGCTTTCTTT
CDR3: CSVTENTEAFF

size: few
J: TRBJ2-1
D: TRBD2
V: TRBV6-4
DNA: TGTGCCAGCAGTGACCAGGTAGCGGGGGGTTACAATGAGCAGTTCTTC
CDR3: CASSDQVAGGYNEQFF

size: .
J: TRBJ1-1
D: .
V: TRBV5-8
DNA: TGTGCCAGCAGCCATCCCTCGTACAGGAGTACCGTTGAAGCTTTCTTT
CDR3: CASSHPSYRSTVEAFF

size: once
J: TRBJ2-5
D: TRBD1
V: TRBV11-2
DNA: TGTGCCAGCAGGGGGACTGCCTCCGACAGGGGGAGGGAAGAGACCCAGTACTTC
CDR3: CASRGTASDRGREETQYF

size: .
J: TRBJ1-5
D: .
V: TRBV27
DNA: TGTGCCAGCAGTTCCTTGGGGGCAGATCAGCCCCAGCATTTT
CDR3: CASSSLGADQPQHF

size: .
J: TRBJ1-2
D: TRBD1
V: TRBV27
DNA: TGTGCCAGCAGGACCGCGGGACAGCTCTATGGCTACACCTTC
CDR3: CASRTAGQLYGYTF

size: .
J: TRBJ1-1
D: TRBD1
V: TRBV28
DNA: TGTGCCAGCAGTACGCTCGGGACAGCGAACACTGAAGCTTTCTTT
CDR3: CASSTLGTANTEAFF

size: .
J: TRBJ2-2
D: .
V: TRBV7-9
DNA: TGTGCCAGCAGCCCCCCCCAAACTGCCACCGGGGAGCTGTTTTTT
CDR3: CASSPPQTATGELFF

size: .
J: TRBJ2-7
D: TRBD2
V: TRBV5-6
DNA: TGTGCCAGCAGCCCAAGGGCGGGGGATTACGAGCAGTACTTC
CDR3: CASSPRAGDYEQYF

size: once
J: TRBJ1-6
D: .
V: TRBV11-3
DNA: TGTGCCAGCAGCGTCAGGGGCTCCTATAATTCACCCCTCCACTTT
CDR3: CASSVRGSYNSPLHF

size: .
J: TRBJ1-1
D: .
V: TRBV19
DNA: TGTGCCAGTAGTCAGGGAAACACTGAAGCTTTCTTT
CDR3: CASSQGNTEAFF

size: .
J: TRBJ1-2
D: .
V: TRBV4-2
DNA: TGTGCCAGCAGCCAAGTCCGGGATGGCTACACCTTC
CDR3: CASSQVRDGYTF

size: .
J: TRBJ1-1
D: .
V: TRBV2
DNA: TGTGCCAGCGGAGCAAGCCTGAACACTGAAGCTTTCTTT
CDR3: CASGASLNTEAFF

size: .
J: TRBJ1-1
D: .
V: TRBV2
DNA: TGTGCCAGCAGTGAAGAGACGGCGGCTGAAGCTTTCTTT
CDR3: CASSEETAAEAFF

size: .
J: TRBJ2-1
D: .
V: TRBV3-1/TRBV3-2
DNA: TGTGCCAGCAGCCAAGGACTAGGAATAGGCAATGAGCAGTTCTTC
CDR3: CASSQGLGIGNEQFF

size: .
J: TRBJ2-4
D: .
V: TRBV6-5
DNA: TGTGCCAGCAGCTTAGTTCAGGGGGGTCAGTACTTC
CDR3: CASSLVQGGQYF

size: .
J: TRBJ2-3
D: TRBD2
V: TRBV6-4
DNA: TGTGCCAGCAAAAAAACTAGCGGGAGCACAGATACGCAGTATTTT
CDR3: CASKKTSGSTDTQYF

size: .
J: TRBJ2-1
D: TRBD2
V: TRBV11-3
DNA: TGTGCCAGCAGCCTGGGACTAGCCCCACGACAGTTCTTC
CDR3: CASSLGLAPRQFF

size: .
J: TRBJ1-1
D: .
V: TRBV18
DNA: TGTGCCAGCTCGCGGGGGCAGTTACCCTCCAGCCCTGAAGCTTTCTTT
CDR3: CASSRGQLPSSPEAFF

size: once
J: TRBJ2-1
D: .
V: TRBV7-3
DNA: TGTGCCAGCAGCTTAACGAGTCTAGCTGAGCAGTTCTTC
CDR3: CASSLTSLAEQFF

size: .
J: TRBJ1-2
D: TRBD1
V: TRBV11-3
DNA: TGTGCCAGCAGCGGCAGGGGGCTGTACTATGGCTACACCTTC
CDR3: CASSGRGLYYGYTF

size: .
J: TRBJ1-2
D: TRBD1
V: TRBV2
DNA: TGTGCCAGCAGTGAAGCGGGACAGGGGGCCGGGTACACCTTC
CDR3: CASSEAGQGAGYTF

size: .
J: TRBJ2-5
D: TRBD2
V: TRBV2
DNA: TGTGCCAGCAGCCTCGCTAGCGGTTACCAAGAGACCCAGTACTTC
CDR3: CASSLASGYQETQYF

size: .
J: TRBJ1-1
D: .
V: TRBV7-9
DNA: TGTGCCGGAGGGCCCGCCACTGAAGCTTTCTTT
CDR3: CAGGPATEAFF

size: once
J: TRBJ1-1
D: .
V: TRBV29-1
DNA: TGCAGCGTTGAAAGTAGCCGCACTGAAGCTTTCTTT
CDR3: CSVESSRTEAFF

size: .
J: TRBJ1-3
D: .
V: TRBV9
DNA: TGTGCCAGCAGCTCGGTACCGGGGGCTGGAAACACCATATATTTT
CDR3: CASSSVPGAGNTIYF

size: .
J: TRBJ2-5
D: TRBD1
V: TRBV28
DNA: TGTGCCAGCAGCTATGGACAGGGGAGTTTCGAGACCCAGTACTTC
CDR3: CASSYGQGSFETQYF

size: .
J: TRBJ2-2
D: TRBD2
V: TRBV7-9
DNA: TGTGCCAGCAGCGGAGAGGGACTAATGGGGACCGGGGAGCTGTTTTTT
CDR3: CASSGEGLMGTGELFF

size: .
J: TRBJ1-1
D: .
V: TRBV12-3/TRBV12-4
DNA: TGTGCCAGCAGTTCGGGGAACACTGAAGCTTTCTTT
CDR3: CASSSGNTEAFF

size: .
J: TRBJ1-1
D: .
V: TRBV11-2
DNA: TGTGCCAGCAGCCGAGGAAGGGGTACTGAAGCTTTCTTT
CDR3: CASSRGRGTEAFF

size: .
J: TRBJ1-2
D: TRBD1
V: TRBV19
DNA: TGTGCCAGTAGTACCCTACAGGGGGTAGAGGATGGCTACACCTTC
CDR3: CASSTLQGVEDGYTF

size: .
J: TRBJ2-1
D: .
V: TRBV11-1
DNA: TGTGCCAGCAGCACCCGACGCAGTCCCGGGTACAATGAGCAGTTCTTC
CDR3: CASSTRRSPGYNEQFF

size: .
J: TRBJ2-3
D: TRBD2
V: TRBV5-1
DNA: TGCGCCAGCAGCCCGGTCGGGGGGGATACGCAGTATTTT
CDR3: CASSPVGGDTQYF

size: .
J: TRBJ2-5
D: TRBD2
V: TRBV4-2
DNA: TGTGCCAGCAGCCAAGGTGATAGCGGGAGGCCACAAGAGACCCAGTACTTC
CDR3: CASSQGDSGRPQETQYF

size: .
J: TRBJ1-2
D: TRBD1
V: TRBV6-5
DNA: TGTGCCAGCACCAGGACAGGGTCTGGCTACACCTTC
CDR3: CASTRTGSGYTF